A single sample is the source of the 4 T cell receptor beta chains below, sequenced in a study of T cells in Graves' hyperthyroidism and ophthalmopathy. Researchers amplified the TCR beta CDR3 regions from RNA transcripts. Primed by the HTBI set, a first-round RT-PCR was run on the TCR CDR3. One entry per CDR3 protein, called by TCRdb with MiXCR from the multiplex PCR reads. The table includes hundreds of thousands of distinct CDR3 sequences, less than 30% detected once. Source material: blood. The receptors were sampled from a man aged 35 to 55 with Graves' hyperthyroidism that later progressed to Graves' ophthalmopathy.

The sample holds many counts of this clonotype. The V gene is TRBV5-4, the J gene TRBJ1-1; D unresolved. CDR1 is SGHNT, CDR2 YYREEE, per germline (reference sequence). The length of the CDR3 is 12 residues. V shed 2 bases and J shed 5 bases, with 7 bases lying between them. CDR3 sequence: CASSFFMTEAFF. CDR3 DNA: TGTGCCAGCAGCTTTTTTATGACTGAAGCTTTCTTT.

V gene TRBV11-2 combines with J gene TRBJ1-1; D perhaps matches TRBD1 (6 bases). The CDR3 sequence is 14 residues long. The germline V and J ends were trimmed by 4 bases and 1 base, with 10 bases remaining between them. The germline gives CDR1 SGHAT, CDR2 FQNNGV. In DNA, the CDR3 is TGTGCCAGCAGCTGGGGGCTCGGGAACACTGAAGCTTTCTTT. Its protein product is CASSWGLGNTEAFF.

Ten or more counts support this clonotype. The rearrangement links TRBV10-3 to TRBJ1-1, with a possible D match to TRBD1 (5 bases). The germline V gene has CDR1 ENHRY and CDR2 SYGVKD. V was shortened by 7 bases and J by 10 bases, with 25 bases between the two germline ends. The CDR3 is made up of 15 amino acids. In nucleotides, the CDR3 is TGTGCCATCACCCAGCAACCCTCCTCGAGTCAGGGAGCTTTCTTT. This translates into CAITQQPSSSQGAFF.

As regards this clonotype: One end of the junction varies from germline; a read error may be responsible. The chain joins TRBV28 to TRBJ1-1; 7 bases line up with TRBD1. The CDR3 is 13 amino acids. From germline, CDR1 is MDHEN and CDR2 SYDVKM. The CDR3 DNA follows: TGTGCCAGCCGCAATCCGACAGGGTCCCGCGGACTTTTT. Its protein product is CASRNPTGSRGLF.